Shown below are 10 T cell receptor beta chains from a single sample sequenced in a study of blood T cell repertoires in COVID-19 (dated by TCRdb to 2019 to 2021). Libraries were constructed by the immunoSEQ multiplex PCR assay. TCRdb took over this immuneACCESS table, retaining in-frame rearrangements with V and J assigned. Such tables are incomplete; in checked studies, under half of the missing clones stem from an unresolved V gene, and the remainder is unexplained. Counted in this sample were some 350,000 clones; 70% to 90% of them appeared once. Jointly, the top ten make up around 3% of the sample. Input material: peripheral blood. Every receptor here comes from a young woman with COVID-19, enrolled during active disease.

The V and J genes are TRBV27 and TRBJ2-3; 9 bases line up with TRBD2. Per germline, CDR1 MNHEY and CDR2 SMNVEV (reference sequence). V lost 4 bases, J lost 2 bases, and 16 bases stayed unmatched. The CDR3 runs to 19 residues. In DNA, the CDR3 is TGTGCCAGCAGTTCCCAGATAAGAAGCGGGGGGCCGTCCACAGATACGCAGTATTTT. Translated: CASSSQIRSGGPSTDTQYF.

V gene TRBV11-2 combines with J gene TRBJ1-1, with D perhaps matching TRBD1 (5 bases). CDR3 length: 15 amino acids. CDR1 SGHAT and CDR2 FQNNGV come from the germline V gene. V lost 5 bases and J lost 5, with 18 bases in between. The CDR3 spells CASSIGWGEKTEAFF. The CDR3 nucleotides read TGTGCCAGCAGCATAGGATGGGGGGAAAAGACTGAAGCTTTCTTT.

CDR3 in amino acids: CASSLPRGSRHQPQHF. In nucleotides, the CDR3 is TGTGCCAGCAGTCTCCCCAGGGGATCACGGCATCAGCCCCAGCATTTT. This chain joins TRBV28 and TRBJ1-5; perhaps TRBD1 as D (6 bases). Trimming took off 5 bases at V and 5 bases at J, with 19 bases between the two ends. CDR3 length equals 16 residues. Per the germline V gene, CDR1 is MDHEN and CDR2 is SYDVKM.

The chain couples TRBV19 to TRBJ2-3; D is perhaps TRBD2 (6 bases). Germline V gene data show CDR1 as LNHDA and CDR2 as SQIVND (reference sequence). The V end lost 3 bases, the J end lost 5 bases, and 9 bases lay between the germline ends. This CDR3 is built from 13 residues. The CDR3 nucleotides read TGTGCCAGTAGTATCCGGAGGGGAGATACGCAGTATTTT. It codes for CASSIRRGDTQYF. Supplemented by reference TRBV19 and TRBJ2-3, the full variable domain reads DGGITQSPKYLFRKEGQNVTLSCEQNLNHDAMYWYRQDPGQGLRLIYYSQIVNDFQKGDIAEGYSVSREKKESFPLTVTSAQKNPTAFYLCASSIRRGDTQYFGPGTRLTVL.

V usage is TRBV9 and J usage is TRBJ1-1; TRBD1 matches 8 bases. V gave up 0 bases and J gave up 5 bases; unmatched junction bases: 6. In germline, CDR1 is SGDLS, CDR2 YYNGEE. This CDR3 spans 15 amino acids. The CDR3 reads CASSVAQGANTEAFF. CDR3 coding DNA: TGTGCCAGCAGCGTAGCTCAGGGGGCGAATACTGAAGCTTTCTTT. Combining the CDR3 with reference TRBV9 and TRBJ1-1 gives the whole variable domain DSGVTQTPKHLITATGQRVTLRCSPRSGDLSVYWYQQSLDQGLQFLIQYYNGEERAKGNILERFSAQQFPDLHSELNLSSLELGDSALYFCASSVAQGANTEAFFGQGTRLTVV.

The chain joins TRBV4-2 to TRBJ1-1; tentative D call: TRBD1 (5 bases). The CDR3 consists of 19 residues. Germline V CDR1 and CDR2: LGHNA, YNFKEQ. Between the trimmed V and J ends, which lost 2 bases and 0 bases, there was a span of 22 bases. In nucleotides, the CDR3 is TGTGCCAGCAGCCAAACTCGAAGGGCGGGGACCAATATGAACACTGAAGCTTTCTTT. It yields the protein CASSQTRRAGTNMNTEAFF.

This clone has just one count. The rearrangement joins TRBV5-1 to TRBJ2-7, with 11 positions matching TRBD2. Germline loops: CDR1 SGHRS, CDR2 YFSETQ. With 4 bases clipped from V and 0 bases from J, the junction kept 6 bases outside the gene matches. The CDR3 runs 16 residues. The DNA for the CDR3 is TGCGCCAGCAGCGCAAGACTAGCGGGGACCTCCTACGAGCAGTACTTC. It is translated as CASSARLAGTSYEQYF.

In this sample, this clone turned up once. V gene TRBV7-2 combines with J gene TRBJ2-3; D is ambiguous. With 3 bases removed from V and 4 bases from J, the gap between germline ends came to 8 bases. Germline V gene data show CDR1 as SGHTA and CDR2 as FQGNSA. CDR3 length: 13 residues. DNA of the CDR3: TGTGCCAGCAGCTTTCGAGTTGCAGATACGCAGTATTTT. Its translation is CASSFRVADTQYF.

The gene calls are TRBV4-3 and TRBJ2-4; possible D gene TRBD2, 5 bases. CDR3 length: 19 amino acids. V was trimmed by 0 bases and J by 5 bases, leaving 23 bases between them. Germline V gene lookup returns CDR1 LGHNA and CDR2 YSLEER. CDR3 DNA: TGCGCCAGCAGCCAAGATCACGACCTACCCCTATCTAGCCAAAACATTCAGTACTTC. The encoded protein is CASSQDHDLPLSSQNIQYF.

The CDR3 is CASSLELNEQFF. The DNA of the CDR3 is TGTGCCAGCAGCTTGGAGTTAAATGAGCAGTTCTTC. The chain employs TRBV11-3 and TRBJ2-1, with no clear D. Trimming took 3 bases from V and 7 from J, leaving 7 bases between them. The CDR3 is 12 amino acids. The germline V gene encodes CDR1 SGHNT and CDR2 YENEEA.